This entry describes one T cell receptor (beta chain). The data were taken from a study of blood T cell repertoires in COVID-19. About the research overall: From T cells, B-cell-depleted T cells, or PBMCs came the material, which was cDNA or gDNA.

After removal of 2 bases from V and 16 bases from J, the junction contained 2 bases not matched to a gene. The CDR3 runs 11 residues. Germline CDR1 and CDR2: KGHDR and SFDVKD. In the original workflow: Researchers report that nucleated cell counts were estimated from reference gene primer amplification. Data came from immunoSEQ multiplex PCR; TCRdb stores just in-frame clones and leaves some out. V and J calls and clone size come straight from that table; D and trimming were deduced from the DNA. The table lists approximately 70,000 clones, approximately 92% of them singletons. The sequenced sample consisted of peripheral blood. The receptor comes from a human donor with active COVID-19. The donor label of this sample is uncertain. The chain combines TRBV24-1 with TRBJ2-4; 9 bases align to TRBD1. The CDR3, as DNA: TGTGCCACCAGTGATTGGACAGGGGTCTACTTC. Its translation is CATSDWTGVYF.